The 30 T cell receptor beta chains listed next were all sequenced from one sample in a study of response to subunit inactivated influenza vaccine. TCRdb re-analysed the RT-PCR reads in MiXCR, keeping a single row per CDR3 protein. The data contain 530,000 or so distinct CDR3 sequences, about 15% of them singletons. The sequencing here drew on PBMCs from blood, taken less than 13 days after vaccination. The receptors were gathered from a man aged 45 to 65 who received an inactivated influenza vaccine.

This clonotype came up a few times. The chain carries TRBV6-5 and TRBJ2-1, with D possibly being TRBD2 (7 bases). Germline lookup yields CDR1 MNHEY and CDR2 SVGAGI. V shed 4 bases and J shed 9 bases, with 16 bases lying between them. The CDR3 is 14 amino acids. The CDR3 sequence: CASSLGGPRGEQFF. CDR3 in DNA: TGTGCCAGCAGTTTGGGGGGGCCAAGGGGTGAGCAGTTCTTC.

This chain joins TRBV2 and TRBJ2-4, with 7 bases fitting TRBD1. Trimming removed 6 bases from V and 9 bases from J; junction bases left unmatched: 14. Germline lookup yields CDR1 SNHLY and CDR2 FYNNEI. The CDR3 contains 15 residues. This chain's CDR3 is CASRLQGSVGSIQYF. The DNA of the CDR3 is TGTGCCAGCAGGTTACAGGGGTCGGTTGGAAGCATTCAGTACTTC. Supplemented by reference TRBV2 and TRBJ2-4, the full variable domain reads EPEVTQTPSHQVTQMGQEVILRCVPISNHLYFYWYRQILGQKVEFLVSFYNNEISEKSEIFDDQFSVERPDGSNFTLKIRSTKLEDSAMYFCASRLQGSVGSIQYFGAGTRLSVL.

The chain is built from TRBV12-3 or TRBV12-4 and TRBJ2-7; 8 bases map to TRBD2. The CDR3 runs 16 residues. V lost 5 bases, J lost 3 bases, and 12 bases stayed unmatched. CDR3 amino acids: CASSKGGSGNLYEQYF. The CDR3, as DNA: TGTGCCAGCAGTAAGGGAGGTAGCGGGAACCTCTACGAGCAGTACTTC.

This clonotype was observed many times. V and J are TRBV2 and TRBJ2-7; TRBD2 matches 13 bases. The V gene end was trimmed by 4 bases and the J gene end by 0 bases; junction bases not matched to a gene: 0. This CDR3 region has 15 residues. Germline CDR1 reads SNHLY; CDR2 reads FYNNEI. The CDR3 here is CASSGTSGSSYEQYF. The DNA of the CDR3 is TGTGCCAGCAGTGGGACTAGCGGGAGCTCCTACGAGCAGTACTTC. The whole variable domain, remainder taken from reference TRBV2 and TRBJ2-7, is EPEVTQTPSHQVTQMGQEVILRCVPISNHLYFYWYRQILGQKVEFLVSFYNNEISEKSEIFDDQFSVERPDGSNFTLKIRSTKLEDSAMYFCASSGTSGSSYEQYFGPGTRLTVT.

This clonotype was detected many times. The rearrangement links TRBV6-5 to TRBJ2-7; the D is unclear. V was trimmed by 4 bases and J by 4 bases, leaving 14 bases between them. The CDR3 covers 14 residues. Germline CDR1 is MNHEY and CDR2 is SVGAGI. CDR3 amino acids: CASSWSSARYEQYF. The CDR3 DNA reads as TGTGCCAGCAGTTGGAGTTCGGCCCGATACGAGCAGTACTTC.

This clonotype was recorded a few times. The V gene is TRBV7-2, the J gene TRBJ2-1; D is possibly TRBD1 or TRBD2 (5 bases each). V dropped 4 bases and J dropped 4 bases, with 14 bases sitting between them. Germline lookup yields CDR1 SGHTA and CDR2 FQGNSA. The CDR3 consists of 15 residues. The CDR3, as DNA: TGTGCCAGCAGCTCCCGGGACCCGAGATACAATGAGCAGTTCTTC. This translates into CASSSRDPRYNEQFF.

In its sample, this clonotype was seen a few times. The chain has TRBV5-6 and TRBJ1-2; no reliable D call. CDR3 length: 14 amino acids. Germline V gives CDR1 SGHDT, CDR2 YYEEEE. V lost 0 bases to trimming and J lost 8 bases, with 14 bases between them. The CDR3 DNA follows: TGTGCCAGCAGCTTGGTGGGTCAATCTTACGGCTACACCTTC. Protein: CASSLVGQSYGYTF.

J is TRBJ1-1 and V is TRBV12-3 or TRBV12-4, with D uncertain. There are 11 residues in the CDR3. Trimming took off 9 bases at V and 0 bases at J, with 5 bases between the two ends. This CDR3 is CARILNTEAFF. Here the CDR3 DNA reads TGTGCCAGGATATTGAACACTGAAGCTTTCTTT.

V usage is TRBV6-4 and J usage is TRBJ2-1; no clear D gene. The germline gives CDR1 MRHNA, CDR2 SNTAGT. V was clipped by 3 bases and J by 8 bases, with 14 bases between them. CDR3 size: 14 residues. Here the CDR3 DNA reads TGTGCCAGCAGTGATGGAACCGGCGTGGATGAGCAGTTCTTC. It translates to CASSDGTGVDEQFF.

This chain joins TRBV5-1 and TRBJ1-6; no firm D call. V lost 4 bases and J 9 bases, leaving 14 bases between the germline ends. This CDR3 is built from 14 residues. CDR1 is SGHRS, CDR2 YFSETQ, per germline. CDR3 nucleotides: TGCGCCAGCAGCACCGGGCCTTCAGGTTCACCCCTCCACTTT. Encoded protein: CASSTGPSGSPLHF.

The chain carries TRBV20-1 and TRBJ1-5; D is ambiguous. CDR1 and CDR2 (germline): DFQATT, SNEGSKA (reference sequence). The CDR3 sequence is 14 residues long. Trimming shortened V by 0 bases and J by 8 bases, and 14 bases separated the two germline ends. The CDR3 DNA is TGCAGTGCTAGAGAACCGGGGAGGACGGAGCCCCAGCATTTT. Encoded protein: CSAREPGRTEPQHF.

The chain has TRBV7-2 and TRBJ2-7; D is ambiguous. The CDR3 has 13 amino acids. V gave up 1 base and J gave up 2 bases, with 6 bases separating them. CDR1 and CDR2 from the germline V gene are SGHTA and FQGNSA. The CDR3 bases are TGTGCCAGCAGCTTAGATATAACCTACGAGCAGTACTTC. Encoded protein: CASSLDITYEQYF. Filled out from reference TRBV7-2 and TRBJ2-7, the complete variable domain reads GAGVSQSPSNKVTEKGKDVELRCDPISGHTALYWYRQSLGQGLEFLIYFQGNSAPDKSGLPSDRFSAERTGGSVSTLTIQRTQQEDSAVYLCASSLDITYEQYFGPGTRLTVT.

This clonotype was observed a few times. The V gene is TRBV13, the J gene TRBJ1-1, with D hard to call. Trimming took off 6 bases at V and 1 base at J, with 9 bases between the two ends. The germline V gene encodes CDR1 PRHDT and CDR2 FYEKMQ (reference sequence). CDR3 length: 13 residues. The CDR3 DNA sequence: TGTGCCAGCAGGGAACAACGGAACACTGAAGCTTTCTTT. It yields the protein CASREQRNTEAFF.

This clonotype was found a few times. This chain uses TRBV12-3 or TRBV12-4 with TRBJ2-2; D is unclear. V lost 5 bases, J lost 5 bases, and 6 bases lay in between. The CDR3 has 12 amino acids. CDR3 protein: CASSPLTGELFF. The CDR3 DNA follows: TGTGCCAGCAGTCCCCTGACCGGGGAGCTGTTTTTT.

This chain joins TRBV12-3 or TRBV12-4 and TRBJ2-3; 7 bases match TRBD2. The CDR3 has 18 residues. Unmatched junction bases numbered 22, after V lost 7 bases and J lost 6 bases. Here the CDR3 reads CASTSTRPLSGERDTQYF. DNA of the CDR3: TGTGCCAGCACCTCCACCCGACCCCTCAGCGGGGAAAGGGATACGCAGTATTTT.

This clonotype was seen a few times. V is TRBV11-2 and J is TRBJ1-4; D is ambiguous. Per germline, CDR1 SGHAT and CDR2 FQNNGV. Trimming removed 5 bases at V and 11 bases at J, with 12 bases between. This CDR3 is built from 12 residues. CDR3 amino acids: CASSPEIGKLFF. The CDR3 DNA is TGTGCCAGCAGCCCAGAAATAGGGAAACTGTTTTTT.

The chain uses TRBV10-3 and TRBJ1-2, with D possibly matching TRBD1 (5 bases). Deletions cut 0 bases from V and 6 bases from J, with 5 bases between. CDR3 size: 12 residues. The germline V gene encodes CDR1 ENHRY and CDR2 SYGVKD. The DNA of the CDR3 is TGTGCCATCAGTGAGTCGGGGGATGGCTACACCTTC. As protein: CAISESGDGYTF.

This clonotype was seen a handful of times. The chain links TRBV11-2 to TRBJ1-2; maybe TRBD1 (5 bases). The CDR3 is 15 residues long. V lost 5 bases and J 8 bases, leaving 21 bases between the germline ends. Germline values: CDR1 SGHAT, CDR2 FQNNGV. The CDR3 reads CASSALYGERGGYTF. CDR3 sequence (DNA): TGTGCCAGCAGCGCGTTGTACGGGGAACGGGGCGGCTACACCTTC. Full variable domain (missing parts from reference TRBV11-2 and TRBJ1-2): EAGVAQSPRYKIIEKRQSVAFWCNPISGHATLYWYQQILGQGPKLLIQFQNNGVVDDSQLPKDRFSAERLKGVDSTLKIQPAKLEDSAVYLCASSALYGERGGYTFGSGTRLTVV.

The chain links TRBV6-2 or TRBV6-3 to TRBJ2-2; D could derive from TRBD1 or TRBD2 (5 bases each). V was pared by 8 bases and J by 1 base, with 11 bases between. CDR1 and CDR2 from the germline V gene are MNHEY and SVGEGT. This CDR3 has 14 amino acids. The CDR3 loop is CASCGTRNTGELFF. CDR3 DNA sequence: TGTGCCAGCTGTGGGACCAGGAACACCGGGGAGCTGTTTTTT.

The chain couples TRBV15 to TRBJ1-1; D may be TRBD1 (6 bases). V was cut by 0 bases and J by 2 bases, with 10 bases left in between. The CDR3 is made up of 15 amino acids. Germline CDR1 and CDR2: LNHNV and YYDKDF (reference sequence). The CDR3 DNA is TGTGCCACCAGCAGAGATAGGACAGAAAACACTGAAGCTTTCTTT. Translation gives CATSRDRTENTEAFF. The whole variable domain, remainder taken from reference TRBV15 and TRBJ1-1, is DAMVIQNPRYQVTQFGKPVTLSCSQTLNHNVMYWYQQKSSQAPKLLFHYYDKDFNNEADTPDNFQSRRPNTSFCFLDIRSPGLGDTAMYLCATSRDRTENTEAFFGQGTRLTVV.

The V gene is TRBV20-1, the J gene TRBJ2-4; TRBD2 matches 8 bases. There are 13 residues in the CDR3. The V and J ends lost 6 bases and 6 bases, in that order; junction bases with no gene match: 7. Germline values: CDR1 DFQATT, CDR2 SNEGSKA (reference sequence). The CDR3 DNA reads as TGCAGTGCCCCAGTGGGACTAGTAAACATTCAGTACTTC. It codes for CSAPVGLVNIQYF.

The table lists this clonotype with many counts. The chain uses TRBV20-1 and TRBJ1-6; 7 nucleotides agree with TRBD1. V trimming: 2 bases; J trimming: 10 bases; junction bases outside the gene matches: 2. Per the germline V gene, CDR1 is DFQATT and CDR2 is SNEGSKA (reference sequence). The CDR3 sequence is 12 residues long. The CDR3 protein is CSARLGQSPLHF. CDR3 nucleotides: TGCAGTGCTAGATTGGGACAGTCACCCCTCCACTTT.

This clonotype was seen a handful of times. The J gene is TRBJ2-5, the V gene TRBV3-1; 8 bases are shared with TRBD2. The CDR3 extends over 16 amino acids. In germline, CDR1 is LGHDT, CDR2 YNNKEL (reference sequence). With V trimmed by 4 bases and J by 2 bases, 9 bases remained unmatched. The CDR3 loop reads CASSLRGAGAQETQYF. DNA of the CDR3: TGTGCCAGCAGCCTCCGGGGAGCGGGGGCACAAGAGACCCAGTACTTC.

Only a few counts were recorded for this clonotype. This chain connects TRBV7-2 to TRBJ1-6; TRBD1 might be the D (5 bases). Trimming removed 0 bases from V and 9 bases from J, with 12 bases in between. This CDR3 region has 15 residues. Germline values: CDR1 SGHTA, CDR2 FQGNSA. The CDR3: CASSLAGALSSPLHF. CDR3 nucleotide sequence: TGTGCCAGCAGCTTAGCAGGGGCGCTGAGTTCACCCCTCCACTTT. Supplemented by reference TRBV7-2 and TRBJ1-6, the full variable domain reads GAGVSQSPSNKVTEKGKDVELRCDPISGHTALYWYRQSLGQGLEFLIYFQGNSAPDKSGLPSDRFSAERTGGSVSTLTIQRTQQEDSAVYLCASSLAGALSSPLHFGNGTRLTVT.

A few counts support this clonotype. The V and J genes are TRBV5-1 and TRBJ2-2; 12 positions agree with TRBD2. The germline gives CDR1 SGHRS, CDR2 YFSETQ. There are 17 residues in the CDR3. With V trimmed by 0 bases and J by 4 bases, 4 bases remained unmatched. CDR3 coding DNA: TGCGCCAGCAGCTTGGGGACTAGCGGGGCGGTCACCGGGGAGCTGTTTTTT. It translates to CASSLGTSGAVTGELFF.

This clonotype showed up just a few times. J is TRBJ2-4 and V is TRBV11-2; 8 bases match TRBD1. CDR1 SGHAT and CDR2 FQNNGV come from the germline V gene. The ends lost 3 bases at V and 1 base at J; junction bases unmatched: 17. CDR3 length: 20 amino acids. The CDR3 here is CASSLGDRGQPKAAKNIQYF. CDR3 sequence (DNA): TGTGCCAGCAGCTTGGGCGACAGGGGACAGCCCAAAGCGGCCAAAAACATTCAGTACTTC.

This clonotype has more than one count but fewer than ten. The chain is built from TRBV6-2 or TRBV6-3 and TRBJ1-5; 7 positions agree with TRBD1. Germline CDR1 reads MNHEY; CDR2 reads SVGEGT. V shed 6 bases, J shed 5 bases, and the junction held 4 bases outside the gene matches. This CDR3 contains 13 residues. The CDR3 reads CASRDRIDQPQHF. Written as DNA, the CDR3 is TGTGCCAGCAGGGACAGGATTGATCAGCCCCAGCATTTT.

The V and J genes are TRBV6-1 and TRBJ1-2; weak D call: TRBD1 (6 bases). Germline values: CDR1 MNHNS, CDR2 SASEGT. There are 14 residues in the CDR3. V lost 3 bases and J 2 bases, leaving 10 bases between the germline ends. CDR3 residues: CASSDNRVNYGYTF. The CDR3 nucleotides read TGTGCCAGCAGTGACAACAGGGTAAACTATGGCTACACCTTC.

This clonotype came up a few times. The J gene is TRBJ2-1, the V gene TRBV20-1, with 8 bases that match TRBD1. Per germline, CDR1 DFQATT and CDR2 SNEGSKA (reference sequence). This CDR3 is built from 15 residues. Trimming took 0 bases from V and 7 from J; bases not matched to a gene: 8. The CDR3 is CSARDRRTGSNEQFF. The CDR3 coding sequence is TGCAGTGCTAGAGATCGCCGGACAGGGTCGAATGAGCAGTTCTTC.

This clonotype was seen only a few times. The chain recombines TRBV7-6 with TRBJ2-7; 11 bases line up with TRBD2. J gave up 5 bases and V 5 bases, and 8 bases lay outside the gene matches. CDR1 and CDR2 from the germline V gene are SGHVS and FNYEAQ. The CDR3 extends over 15 amino acids. DNA of the CDR3: TGTGCCAGCAGCGACGGGACTAGCGGAACTCACGAGCAGTACTTC. Its translation is CASSDGTSGTHEQYF.